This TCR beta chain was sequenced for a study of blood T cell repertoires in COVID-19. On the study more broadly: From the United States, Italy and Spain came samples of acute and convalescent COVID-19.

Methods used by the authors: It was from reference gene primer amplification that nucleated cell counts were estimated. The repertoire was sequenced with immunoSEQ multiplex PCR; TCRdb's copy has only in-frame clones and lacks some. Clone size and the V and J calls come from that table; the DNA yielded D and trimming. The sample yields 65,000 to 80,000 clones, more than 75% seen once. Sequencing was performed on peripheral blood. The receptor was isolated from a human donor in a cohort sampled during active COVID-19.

DNA of the CDR3: TGCGCCAGCAGCTTGGAGGAGGGAAACACCATATATTTT. Its translation is CASSLEEGNTIYF. The genes are TRBV5-1 and TRBJ1-3; no definite D call. Trimming took 0 bases from V and 4 from J, leaving 5 bases between them. This CDR3 has 13 amino acids. CDR1 is SGHRS and CDR2 is YFSETQ in the germline V gene. The variable domain in full, completed from reference TRBV5-1 and TRBJ1-3, reads KAGVTQTPRYLIKTRGQQVTLSCSPISGHRSVSWYQQTPGQGLQFLFEYFSETQRNKGNFPGRFSGRQFSNSRSEMNVSTLELGDSALYLCASSLEEGNTIYFGEGSWLTVV.